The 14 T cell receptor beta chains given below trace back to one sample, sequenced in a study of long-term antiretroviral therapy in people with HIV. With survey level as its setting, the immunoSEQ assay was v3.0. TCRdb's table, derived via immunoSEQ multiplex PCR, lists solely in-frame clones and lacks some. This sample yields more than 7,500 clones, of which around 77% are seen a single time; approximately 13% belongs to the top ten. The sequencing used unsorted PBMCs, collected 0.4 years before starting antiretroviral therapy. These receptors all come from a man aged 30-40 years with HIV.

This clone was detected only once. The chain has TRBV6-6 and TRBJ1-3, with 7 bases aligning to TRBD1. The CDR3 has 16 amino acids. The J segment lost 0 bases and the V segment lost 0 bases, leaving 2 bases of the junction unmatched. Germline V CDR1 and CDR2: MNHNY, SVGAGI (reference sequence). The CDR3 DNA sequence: TGTGCCAGCAGTTACTCGACAGGGCTCTCTGGAAACACCATATATTTT. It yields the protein CASSYSTGLSGNTIYF.

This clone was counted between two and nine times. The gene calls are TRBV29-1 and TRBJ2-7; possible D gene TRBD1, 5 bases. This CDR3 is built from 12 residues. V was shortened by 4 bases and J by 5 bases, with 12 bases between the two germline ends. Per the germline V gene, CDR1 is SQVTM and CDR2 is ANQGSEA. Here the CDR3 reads CSVVQGKDEQYF. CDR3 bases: TGCAGCGTTGTTCAGGGTAAGGACGAGCAGTACTTC.

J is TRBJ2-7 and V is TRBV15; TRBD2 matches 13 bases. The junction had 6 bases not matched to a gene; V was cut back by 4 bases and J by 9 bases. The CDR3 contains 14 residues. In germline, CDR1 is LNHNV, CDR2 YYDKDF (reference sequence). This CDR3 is CATSTRTSGRGQYF. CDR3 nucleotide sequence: TGTGCCACCAGCACACGGACTAGCGGGAGAGGGCAGTACTTC.

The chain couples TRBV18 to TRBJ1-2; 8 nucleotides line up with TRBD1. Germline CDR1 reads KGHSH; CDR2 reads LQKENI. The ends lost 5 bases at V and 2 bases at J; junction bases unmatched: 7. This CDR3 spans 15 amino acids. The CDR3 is CASSFRTGSNYGYTF. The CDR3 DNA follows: TGTGCCAGCTCATTCAGGACAGGGTCAAACTATGGCTACACCTTC.

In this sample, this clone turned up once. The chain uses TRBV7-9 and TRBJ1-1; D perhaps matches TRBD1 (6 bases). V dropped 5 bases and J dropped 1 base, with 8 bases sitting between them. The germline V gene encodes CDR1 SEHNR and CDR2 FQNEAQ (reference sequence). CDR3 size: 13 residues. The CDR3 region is CASSRRGNTEAFF. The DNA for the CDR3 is TGTGCCAGCAGCCGCAGGGGGAACACTGAAGCTTTCTTT.

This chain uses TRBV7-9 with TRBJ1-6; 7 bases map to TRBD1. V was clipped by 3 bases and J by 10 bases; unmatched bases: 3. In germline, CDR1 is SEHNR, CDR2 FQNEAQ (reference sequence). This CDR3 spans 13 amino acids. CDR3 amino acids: CASSFTQGSPLHF. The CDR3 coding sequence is TGTGCCAGCAGCTTCACACAGGGGTCACCCCTCCACTTT.

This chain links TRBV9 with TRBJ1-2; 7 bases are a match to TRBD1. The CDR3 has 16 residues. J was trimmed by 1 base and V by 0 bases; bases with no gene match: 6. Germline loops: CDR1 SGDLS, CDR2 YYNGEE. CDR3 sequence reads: CASSVAWTGLNYGYTF. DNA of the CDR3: TGTGCCAGCAGCGTAGCCTGGACAGGACTTAACTATGGCTACACCTTC.

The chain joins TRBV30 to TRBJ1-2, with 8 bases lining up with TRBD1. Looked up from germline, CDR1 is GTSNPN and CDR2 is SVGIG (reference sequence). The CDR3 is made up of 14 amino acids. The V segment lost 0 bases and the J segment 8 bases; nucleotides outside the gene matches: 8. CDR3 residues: CAWSVQGGGGGYTF. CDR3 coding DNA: TGTGCCTGGAGTGTACAGGGGGGGGGAGGCGGCTACACCTTC. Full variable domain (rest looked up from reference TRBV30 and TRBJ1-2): SQTIHQWPATLVQPVGSPLSLECTVEGTSNPNLYWYRQAAGRGLQLLFYSVGIGQISSEVPQNLSASRPQDRQFILSSKKLLLSDSGFYLCAWSVQGGGGGYTFGSGTRLTVV.

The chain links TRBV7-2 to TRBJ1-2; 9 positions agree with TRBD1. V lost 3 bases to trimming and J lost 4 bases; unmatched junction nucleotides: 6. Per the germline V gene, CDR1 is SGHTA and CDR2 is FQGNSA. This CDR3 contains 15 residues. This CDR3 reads CASSLLLTGGYGYTF. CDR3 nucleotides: TGTGCCAGCAGCTTGTTATTGACAGGGGGCTATGGCTACACCTTC.

For the CDR3, the DNA is TGTGCCAGCAGTGCGGGACGGGGCTACACCTTC. The encoded protein is CASSAGRGYTF. This sequence joins TRBV9 and TRBJ1-2; possible D gene TRBD1, 5 bases. The germline V gene has CDR1 SGDLS and CDR2 YYNGEE. The CDR3 length is 11 residues. Trimming left V 5 bases short and J 8 bases short, with 10 bases between.

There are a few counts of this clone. CDR3: CASCETGEPPLHF. The CDR3 nucleotides read TGTGCCAGCTGTGAGACAGGGGAACCCCCCCTCCACTTT. J is TRBJ1-6 and V is TRBV28; 8 bases match TRBD1. Losses at the gene ends were 8 bases for V and 13 bases for J; bases not matched to a gene: 10. This CDR3 comprises 13 residues. Germline CDR1 is MDHEN and CDR2 is SYDVKM.

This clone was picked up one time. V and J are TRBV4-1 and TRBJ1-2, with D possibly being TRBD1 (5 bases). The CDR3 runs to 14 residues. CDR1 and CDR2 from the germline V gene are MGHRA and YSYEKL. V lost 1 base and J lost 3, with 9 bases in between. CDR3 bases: TGCGCCAGCAGCCAAGCTGGGACCGACTATGGCTACACCTTC. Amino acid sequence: CASSQAGTDYGYTF.

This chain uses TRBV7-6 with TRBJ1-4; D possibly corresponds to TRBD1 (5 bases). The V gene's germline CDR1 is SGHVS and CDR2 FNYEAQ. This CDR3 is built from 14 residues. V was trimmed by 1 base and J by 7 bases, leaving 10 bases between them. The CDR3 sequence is CASSLDWGGEKLFF. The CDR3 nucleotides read TGTGCCAGCAGCTTAGACTGGGGCGGTGAAAAACTGTTTTTT.

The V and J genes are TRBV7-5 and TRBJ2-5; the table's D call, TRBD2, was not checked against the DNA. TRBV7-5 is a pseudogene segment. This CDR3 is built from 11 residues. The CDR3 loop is CVRSPSETQYF. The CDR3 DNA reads TGTGTCAGAAGCCCCTCAGAGACCCAGTACTTC.